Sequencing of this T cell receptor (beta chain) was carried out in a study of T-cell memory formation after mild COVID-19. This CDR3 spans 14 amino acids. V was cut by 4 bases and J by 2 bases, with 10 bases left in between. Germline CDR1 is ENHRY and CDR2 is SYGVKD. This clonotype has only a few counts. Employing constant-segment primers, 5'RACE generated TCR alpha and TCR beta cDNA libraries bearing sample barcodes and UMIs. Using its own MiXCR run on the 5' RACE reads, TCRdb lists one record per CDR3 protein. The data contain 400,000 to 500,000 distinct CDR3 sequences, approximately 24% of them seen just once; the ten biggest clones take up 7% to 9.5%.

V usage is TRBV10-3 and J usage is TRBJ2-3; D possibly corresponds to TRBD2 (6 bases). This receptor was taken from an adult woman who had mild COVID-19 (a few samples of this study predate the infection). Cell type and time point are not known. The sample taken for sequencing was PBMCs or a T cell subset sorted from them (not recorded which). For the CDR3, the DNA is TGTGCCATCAGTGGGGGAGGACCCACAGATACGCAGTATTTT. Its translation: CAISGGGPTDTQYF.